This is a list of T cell receptor beta chains from one sample in a study of OX40 agonist ivuxolimab in advanced cancers. The method was immunoSEQ multiplex PCR; TCRdb's version includes in-frame clones alone and lacks a portion of them. The data show over 25,000 clones, roughly four fifths seen once. The sequencing here drew on CD4+ or CD8+ T cells sorted from blood, taken in a trial of the OX40 agonist ivuxolimab. These receptors all stem from an adult with an advanced solid tumor such as melanoma, head and neck, liver or kidney cancer. Both conserved end residues are part of each CDR3. D genes are given only for firm matches. Not every row has a clone size; where given, it reads once, few, many or a size class.

j_call	d_call	clone_size	v_call	cdr3_nt	cdr3_aa
TRBJ1-1	-	-	TRBV19	TGTGCCAGTAAACCCGACCGACAGGTGAACACTGAAGCTTTCTTT	CASKPDRQVNTEAFF
TRBJ1-5	TRBD1	few	TRBV6-5	TGTGCCAGCAGTTACGACAGGGGGCTCGGGCAGCCCCAGCATTTT	CASSYDRGLGQPQHF
TRBJ2-7	-	few	TRBV5-1	TGCGCCAGCAGCCTGGTAGGCAGGGGCCAATCCTACGAGCAGTACTTC	CASSLVGRGQSYEQYF
TRBJ1-3	-	-	TRBV7-9	TGTGCCAGCAGCTTAGCCGGGACCTCTGGAAACACCATATATTTT	CASSLAGTSGNTIYF
TRBJ1-1	-	-	TRBV30	TGTGCCTGTGCCCGGGATGGGGTCACTGAAGCTTTCTTT	CACARDGVTEAFF
TRBJ2-3	-	-	TRBV10-1	TGCGCCAGCAGTGACCCGGGACAAGATACGCAGTATTTT	CASSDPGQDTQYF
TRBJ2-5	TRBD2	-	TRBV13	TGTGCCAGCAGCTCTAGCGGGGGGGCTGAGACCCAGTACTTC	CASSSSGGAETQYF
TRBJ2-6	-	once	TRBV5-1	TGCGCCAGCAGAGTTTCCCCAGCTGGGGCCAACGTCCTGACTTTC	CASRVSPAGANVLTF
TRBJ2-3	-	-	TRBV5-8	TGTGCCAGCAGATACAACTATCCCGGGGCTACGCAGTATTTT	CASRYNYPGATQYF
TRBJ1-1	-	-	TRBV2	TGTGCCAGCAGATTGGAGGGGATGAACACTGAAGCTTTCTTT	CASRLEGMNTEAFF
TRBJ1-1	TRBD1	-	TRBV19	TGTGCCAGTATTTGGACAGGGCCCTTAGGCACTGAAGCTTTCTTT	CASIWTGPLGTEAFF
TRBJ1-2	TRBD1	-	TRBV10-3	TGTGCCATCAGTGTCACAGGGGTTGACGGCTACACCTTC	CAISVTGVDGYTF
TRBJ1-2	-	-	TRBV30	TGTGCCTGGAGTACCGGGACAAGGAGTGGCTACACCTTC	CAWSTGTRSGYTF
TRBJ2-5	-	-	TRBV4-2	TGTGCCAGCAGCCAAGACGTTAGGGGTGAGACCCAGTACTTC	CASSQDVRGETQYF
TRBJ1-2	-	-	TRBV30	TGTGCCTGGAGTGTAGGGCCTATTTATGGCTACACCTTC	CAWSVGPIYGYTF
TRBJ1-3	-	-	TRBV6-1	TGTGCCAGCAGTGAGGGCACCGGCGGAAACACCATATATTTT	CASSEGTGGNTIYF
TRBJ2-2	-	-	TRBV15	TGTGCCACCAGCAGGGGGGGTTTAGGGCCCACCGGGGAGCTGTTTTTT	CATSRGGLGPTGELFF
TRBJ1-2	-	-	TRBV6-4	TGTGCCAGCACCCGACACGGGTATGGCTACACCTTC	CASTRHGYGYTF
TRBJ1-6	TRBD1	-	TRBV6-6	TGTGCCAGCACCGGGACAGTTAATTCACCCCTCCACTTT	CASTGTVNSPLHF
TRBJ1-2	-	few	TRBV10-2	TGCGCCAGCAGTGCAGACAGCTATGGCTACACCTTC	CASSADSYGYTF
TRBJ2-4	-	-	TRBV6-1	TGTGCCAGCAGGGGGGACAGCGGGGCCAAAAACATTCAGTACTTC	CASRGDSGAKNIQYF
TRBJ1-1	-	-	TRBV5-5	TGTGCCAGCAGCTTCATCGGGGACTACCGAGACCCTGAAGCTTTCTTT	CASSFIGDYRDPEAFF
TRBJ1-1	TRBD1	-	TRBV7-9	TGTGCCAGCAGCTTCGGGACAGGGAGGAACACTGAAGCTTTCTTT	CASSFGTGRNTEAFF
TRBJ1-5	-	-	TRBV10-2	TGCGCCAGCAGTGTTAATAGCAATCAGCCCCAGCATTTT	CASSVNSNQPQHF
TRBJ1-4	TRBD1	-	TRBV30	TGTGCCTGGAGTGACCCCGACAGGGGGGCTAATGAAAAACTGTTTTTT	CAWSDPDRGANEKLFF
TRBJ2-2	-	once	TRBV28	TGTGCCAGCAGTTTTACGGGACGGCTAACGGTCGACGGGGAGCTGTTTTTT	CASSFTGRLTVDGELFF
TRBJ1-2	TRBD1	-	TRBV7-9	TGTGCCAGCAGCTTAGGGACAGGGTTCGGCTACACCTTC	CASSLGTGFGYTF
TRBJ1-2	TRBD1	few	TRBV19	TGTGCCAGTAGGGGCATTAAGACAGGGAACTATGGCTACACCTTC	CASRGIKTGNYGYTF